The T cell receptor (beta chain) described here comes from a study of immune cell composition in non-small cell lung cancer. The method was immunoSEQ multiplex PCR; TCRdb's version includes in-frame clones alone and lacks a portion of them. Of around 7,000 clones in the sample, 70% to 90% were seen once. About this clone itself: Its target is unknown.

Study findings and constraints: Roughly 80% of squamous and under 35% of adenocarcinoma cases had tumour-associated clones >0.5%. No significant correlation existed between pack-years smoked and tumour clonality. Dominant in vivo tumour-associated clones were not shown to share tumour-reactive sequences.

Normal lung was sampled as far from the tumour as possible, at least 3 cm. Template was genomic DNA from frozen, unsorted single-cell suspensions. The TCR was taken from a human donor with non-small cell lung cancer. Sequenced material: non-adjacent lung tissue.

DNA of the CDR3: TGCGCCAGCAGCCAACCTCTAACCGACAGGGGATTGAACACTGAAGCTTTCTTT. It yields the protein CASSQPLTDRGLNTEAFF. The chain recombines TRBV4-1 with TRBJ1-1; 8 bases align to TRBD1. V shed 2 bases and J 0 bases; nucleotides not matched to a gene: 11. The CDR3 sequence is 18 residues long. Germline CDR1 is MGHRA and CDR2 is YSYEKL.